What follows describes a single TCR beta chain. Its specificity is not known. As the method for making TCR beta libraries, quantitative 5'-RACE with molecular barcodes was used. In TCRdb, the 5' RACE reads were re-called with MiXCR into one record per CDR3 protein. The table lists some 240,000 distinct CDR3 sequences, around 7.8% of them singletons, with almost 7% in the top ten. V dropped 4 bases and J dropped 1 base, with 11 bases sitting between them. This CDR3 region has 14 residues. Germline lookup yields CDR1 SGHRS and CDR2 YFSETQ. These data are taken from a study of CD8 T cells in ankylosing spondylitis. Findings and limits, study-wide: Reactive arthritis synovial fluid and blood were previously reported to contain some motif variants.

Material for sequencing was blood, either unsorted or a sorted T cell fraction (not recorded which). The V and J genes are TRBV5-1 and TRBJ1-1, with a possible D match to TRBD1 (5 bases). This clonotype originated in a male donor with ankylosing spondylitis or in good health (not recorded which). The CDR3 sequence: CASSGDGGNTEAFF. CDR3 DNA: TGCGCCAGCAGCGGGGACGGGGGGAACACTGAAGCTTTCTTT. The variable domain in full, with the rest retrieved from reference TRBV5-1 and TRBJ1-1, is KAGVTQTPRYLIKTRGQQVTLSCSPISGHRSVSWYQQTPGQGLQFLFEYFSETQRNKGNFPGRFSGRQFSNSRSEMNVSTLELGDSALYLCASSGDGGNTEAFFGQGTRLTVV.